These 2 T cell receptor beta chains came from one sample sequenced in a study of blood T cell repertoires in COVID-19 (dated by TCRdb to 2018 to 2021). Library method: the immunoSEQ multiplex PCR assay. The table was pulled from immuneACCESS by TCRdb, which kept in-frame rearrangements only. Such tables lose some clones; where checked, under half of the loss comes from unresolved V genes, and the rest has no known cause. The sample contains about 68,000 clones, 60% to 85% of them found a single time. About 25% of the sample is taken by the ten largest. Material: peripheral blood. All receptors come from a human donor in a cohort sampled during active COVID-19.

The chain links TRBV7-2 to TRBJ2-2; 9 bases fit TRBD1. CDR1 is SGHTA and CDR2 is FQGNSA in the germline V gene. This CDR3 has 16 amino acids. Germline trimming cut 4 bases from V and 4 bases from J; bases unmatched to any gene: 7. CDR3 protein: CASSWGTGLSTGELFF. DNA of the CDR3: TGTGCCAGCAGCTGGGGGACAGGGTTGAGCACCGGGGAGCTGTTTTTT.

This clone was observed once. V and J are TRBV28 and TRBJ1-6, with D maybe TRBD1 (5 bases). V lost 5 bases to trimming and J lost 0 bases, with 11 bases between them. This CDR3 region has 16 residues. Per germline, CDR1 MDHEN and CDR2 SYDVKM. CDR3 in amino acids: CASSNGGSSYNSPLHF. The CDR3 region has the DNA TGTGCCAGCAGTAATGGGGGGAGCTCCTATAATTCACCCCTCCACTTT. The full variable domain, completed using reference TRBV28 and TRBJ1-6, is DVKVTQSSRYLVKRTGEKVFLECVQDMDHENMFWYRQDPGLGLRLIYFSYDVKMKEKGDIPEGYSVSREKKERFSLILESASTNQTSMYLCASSNGGSSYNSPLHFGNGTRLTVT.